The rows below give T cell receptor beta chains drawn from one sample of a study of blood T cell repertoires in COVID-19. TCRdb's copy holds only in-frame clones and misses some; the assay was immunoSEQ multiplex PCR. The sample contains roughly 79,000 clones, more than 75% of which appear only once. The sequenced sample consisted of peripheral blood. These receptors were taken from a human donor in a cohort sampled during active COVID-19. CDR3s include the opening cysteine and the closing phenylalanine or tryptophan. D genes are given only for firm matches. Clone size, where shown, is once, few, many, or a class for clones that have expanded.

D: .; V: TRBV7-9; J: TRBJ1-2; size: .; DNA: TGTGCCAGCAGCCCTACAGGGACCAACTATGGCTACACCTTC; CDR3: CASSPTGTNYGYTF
D: TRBD2; V: TRBV5-6; J: TRBJ2-1; size: .; DNA: TGTGCCAGCAGCCAGGGACTAGCGGCTAATGAGCAGTTCTTC; CDR3: CASSQGLAANEQFF
D: TRBD1; V: TRBV16; J: TRBJ2-7; size: .; DNA: TGTGCCAGCAGCCGCAACAGGGGGCGATTGTACGAGCAGTACTTC; CDR3: CASSRNRGRLYEQYF
D: .; V: TRBV6-1; J: TRBJ1-5; size: .; DNA: TGTGCCAGCAGTGAACCCCTAGGTCATAGCAATCAGCCCCAGCATTTT; CDR3: CASSEPLGHSNQPQHF
D: TRBD2; V: TRBV9; J: TRBJ2-3; size: once; DNA: TGTGCCAGCAGCCCTGGACTAGCGGGGGGCACAGATACGCAGTATTTT; CDR3: CASSPGLAGGTDTQYF
D: .; V: TRBV6-6; J: TRBJ2-7; size: .; DNA: TGTGCCAGCAGTTGGGGAGGCTCCTACGAGCAGTACTTC; CDR3: CASSWGGSYEQYF
D: TRBD1; V: TRBV9; J: TRBJ2-2; size: .; DNA: TGTGCCAGCAGCGTAGAGGGGACAGGGGTCACCGGGGAGCTGTTTTTT; CDR3: CASSVEGTGVTGELFF
D: .; V: TRBV21-1; J: TRBJ1-2; size: .; DNA: TGTGCCAGCAGCCCGGGACAGAAGTATGGCTACACCTTC; CDR3: CASSPGQKYGYTF
D: TRBD2; V: TRBV5-6; J: TRBJ2-5; size: few; DNA: TGTGCCAGCAGCTTGGGTCCTAGCGGGGGGAGTAGGACCCAGTACTTC; CDR3: CASSLGPSGGSRTQYF
D: TRBD1; V: TRBV7-2; J: TRBJ1-3; size: .; DNA: TGTGCCAGCAGCCACGGACAGGGTAGAAACACCATATATTTT; CDR3: CASSHGQGRNTIYF
D: .; V: TRBV3-1/TRBV3-2; J: TRBJ2-7; size: medium-sized; DNA: TGTGCCAGCAGCCACTCCGGCTGGGAGACATACTTC; CDR3: CASSHSGWETYF
D: .; V: TRBV6-8; J: TRBJ1-1; size: few; DNA: TGTGCCGGTGACAGGACTGAAGCTTTCTTT; CDR3: CAGDRTEAFF
D: TRBD2; V: TRBV11-2; J: TRBJ2-7; size: .; DNA: TGTGCCAGCAGCTTGACAGCGGGGGGACAACACTCCTACGAGCAGTACTTC; CDR3: CASSLTAGGQHSYEQYF
D: TRBD2; V: TRBV5-8; J: TRBJ2-5; size: .; DNA: TGTGCCAGCAGCTTTTTCCAGGGACTAGCGGGGTCTGGAGGGGAAGAGACCCAGTACTTC; CDR3: CASSFFQGLAGSGGEETQYF
D: .; V: TRBV7-3; J: TRBJ2-3; size: .; DNA: TGTGCCAGCAGCCCTGACGGACAGATCACAGATACGCAGTATTTT; CDR3: CASSPDGQITDTQYF
D: TRBD1; V: TRBV11-2; J: TRBJ1-2; size: .; DNA: TGTGCCAGCAGCTTATTAATAGGGGACAGGGCCTTCTATGGCTACACCTTC; CDR3: CASSLLIGDRAFYGYTF
D: .; V: TRBV12-3/TRBV12-4; J: TRBJ1-2; size: .; DNA: TGTGCCAGCGGGGGACTTGGGTATGGCTACACCTTC; CDR3: CASGGLGYGYTF
D: TRBD1; V: TRBV5-4; J: TRBJ2-7; size: .; DNA: TGTGCCAGCAGCTTGGTCCCGGGACAGAAGATGGACTTC; CDR3: CASSLVPGQKMDF
D: TRBD1; V: TRBV19; J: TRBJ1-5; size: .; DNA: TGTGCCAGTAGCGGGACAGGGGGCGGTCAGCCCCAGCATTTT; CDR3: CASSGTGGGQPQHF
D: .; V: TRBV3-1/TRBV3-2; J: TRBJ1-1; size: .; DNA: TGTGCCAGCAGCCAAGGTCCACAGACAGAAGCTTTCTTT; CDR3: CASSQGPQTEAFF
D: .; V: TRBV4-1; J: TRBJ2-7; size: .; DNA: TGCGCCAGCAGCCAGTCCGGCTACGAGCAGTACTTC; CDR3: CASSQSGYEQYF
D: TRBD1; V: TRBV6-5; J: TRBJ2-7; size: .; DNA: TGTGCCAGCAGTCTTGGGACAGGAGACGAGCAGTACTTC; CDR3: CASSLGTGDEQYF
D: .; V: TRBV4-1; J: TRBJ1-6; size: .; DNA: TGCGCCAGCAGCCAGAAGCTATCGCGAGGTGGTTCACCCCTCCACTTT; CDR3: CASSQKLSRGGSPLHF
D: .; V: TRBV6-5; J: TRBJ1-1; size: once; DNA: TGTGCCAGCAGCCTGGCCCAGGGGACCGAGGGTGAAGCTTTCTTT; CDR3: CASSLAQGTEGEAFF
D: TRBD1; V: TRBV5-4; J: TRBJ1-6; size: .; DNA: TGTGCCAGCAGGGGGACAGGGGCTAATTCACCCCTCCACTTT; CDR3: CASRGTGANSPLHF
D: .; V: TRBV6-5; J: TRBJ2-2; size: .; DNA: TGTGCCAGCAGCAAAGACTGGTCGAACGGGGAGCTGTTTTTT; CDR3: CASSKDWSNGELFF
D: .; V: TRBV19; J: TRBJ2-3; size: .; DNA: TGTGCCAGTAGTATTCAGGGCAAACCCACAGATACGCAGTATTTT; CDR3: CASSIQGKPTDTQYF
D: TRBD1; V: TRBV3-1/TRBV3-2; J: TRBJ2-2; size: .; DNA: TGTGCCAGCAGCCACACGGGACAGTACACCGGGGAGCTGTTTTTT; CDR3: CASSHTGQYTGELFF
D: .; V: TRBV5-4; J: TRBJ2-7; size: once; DNA: TGTGCCAGCAGTTCCCCCCGGGACTCCAACTACGAGCAGTACTTC; CDR3: CASSSPRDSNYEQYF
D: TRBD2; V: TRBV7-6; J: TRBJ2-7; size: once; DNA: TGTGCCAGCAGCTTCTCTAGCGGGGGACACGAGCAGTACTTC; CDR3: CASSFSSGGHEQYF
D: .; V: TRBV6-4; J: TRBJ2-7; size: .; DNA: TGTGCCAGCAGTGAGGGCCGGCCCACTAGCTCCTACGAGCAGTACTTC; CDR3: CASSEGRPTSSYEQYF
D: .; V: TRBV7-3; J: TRBJ1-5; size: .; DNA: TGTGCCAGCAGCCGGGACAACTCTCAGCCCCAGCATTTT; CDR3: CASSRDNSQPQHF
D: TRBD2; V: TRBV9; J: TRBJ2-3; size: .; DNA: TGTGCCAGCAGCGCGGGCATAGCGGGGGCCACAGATACGCAGTATTTT; CDR3: CASSAGIAGATDTQYF
D: TRBD1; V: TRBV29-1; J: TRBJ1-4; size: .; DNA: TGCAGCGTTACGGACAGGGGGAATGAAAAACTGTTTTTT; CDR3: CSVTDRGNEKLFF
D: .; V: TRBV20-1; J: TRBJ2-5; size: .; DNA: TGCAGTGCTAGTCGTGGGGAGTTCGGGGAGACCCAGTACTTC; CDR3: CSASRGEFGETQYF
D: .; V: TRBV5-1; J: TRBJ2-7; size: few; DNA: TGCGCCAGCAGCTTGGGGCAGAACTACGAGCAGTACTTC; CDR3: CASSLGQNYEQYF
D: TRBD1; V: TRBV5-1; J: TRBJ1-4; size: .; DNA: TGCGCCAGCAGCTTGGGTCCTGGGGACAGGGTAGGGGAAAAACTGTTTTTT; CDR3: CASSLGPGDRVGEKLFF
D: TRBD2; V: TRBV12-3/TRBV12-4; J: TRBJ2-5; size: .; DNA: TGTGCCCTTGGGGCGAGCGGGGGTGAGACCCAGTACTTC; CDR3: CALGASGGETQYF
D: .; V: TRBV3-1/TRBV3-2; J: TRBJ2-5; size: .; DNA: TGTGCCAGCAGCCAAGGTGGGGCTAGGTATTCGGAGACCCAGTACTTC; CDR3: CASSQGGARYSETQYF
D: TRBD1; V: TRBV5-4; J: TRBJ1-2; size: few; DNA: TGTGCCAGCAGCTTGGAGACAGGGGGCTTAGAATTGGATGGCTACACCTTC; CDR3: CASSLETGGLELDGYTF
D: TRBD2; V: TRBV6-2/TRBV6-3; J: TRBJ2-2; size: .; DNA: TGTGCCAGCAGTTACTCCCCTAGCGGGGGAGGGACCGGGGAGCTGTTTTTT; CDR3: CASSYSPSGGGTGELFF
D: .; V: TRBV24-1; J: TRBJ1-4; size: .; DNA: TGTGCCACCAGTGGACAGGTAAGTTCTTCTAATGAAAAACTGTTTTTT; CDR3: CATSGQVSSSNEKLFF
D: .; V: TRBV3-1/TRBV3-2; J: TRBJ1-3; size: .; DNA: TGTGCCAGCAGCCAATCGGTGAACACCATATATTTT; CDR3: CASSQSVNTIYF
D: TRBD1; V: TRBV12-5; J: TRBJ2-7; size: .; DNA: TGTGCTAGTGGTATAGGACAGGCCCCAAGCAACTACGAGCAGTACTTC; CDR3: CASGIGQAPSNYEQYF
D: TRBD2; V: TRBV7-6; J: TRBJ2-5; size: .; DNA: TGTGCCAGCAGCTTAAGGACTAGCGGGCCCAGGACCCAGTACTTC; CDR3: CASSLRTSGPRTQYF
D: TRBD1; V: TRBV4-3; J: TRBJ2-7; size: .; DNA: TGCGCCAGCAGCCAAGATAACAGGAGGACAGGGGAGCCTTACGAGCAGTACTTC; CDR3: CASSQDNRRTGEPYEQYF
D: .; V: TRBV5-4; J: TRBJ1-6; size: few; DNA: TGTGGTGTGGCGGTTGCGTATAATTCACCCCTCCACTTT; CDR3: CGVAVAYNSPLHF
D: .; V: TRBV11-2; J: TRBJ2-7; size: .; DNA: TGTGCCAGCAGCTTAGAAACTAGCGAGCAGTACTTC; CDR3: CASSLETSEQYF
D: TRBD1; V: TRBV19; J: TRBJ1-5; size: few; DNA: TGTGCCAGTAGTGGAACCGGGACAGGGAGTCAGCCCCAGCATTTT; CDR3: CASSGTGTGSQPQHF